A selection of T cell receptor beta chains follows, all from one sample in a study of blood T cell repertoires in COVID-19. TCRdb keeps only in-frame clones here, not all; method: immunoSEQ multiplex PCR. The sample contains about 36,000 clones, about nine tenths of which appear only once. The sequencing sample was made of peripheral blood. Every receptor here comes from a human donor in a cohort sampled during active COVID-19. Both conserved end residues are part of each CDR3. A D gene is named only where the DNA matches it firmly. Clone size, where shown, is once, few, many, or a class for clones that have expanded.

clone_size d_call j_call cdr3_length v_call cdr3_aa cdr3_nt
. TRBD1 TRBJ1-2 17 TRBV19 CASSIGTGGAGSYGYTF TGTGCCAGTAGTATCGGGACAGGGGGCGCCGGTAGCTATGGCTACACCTTC
. . TRBJ1-2 14 TRBV18 CASSPREDTLHGTF TGTGCCAGCTCACCACGGGAGGACACCCTGCACGGGACCTTC
. . TRBJ1-4 15 TRBV18 CASSPQGFADEKLFF TGTGCCAGCTCACCGCAGGGTTTCGCCGACGAAAAACTGTTTTTT
once . TRBJ1-4 11 TRBV28 CASSLREKLFF TGTGCCAGCAGTCTGAGGGAAAAACTGTTTTTT
. . TRBJ2-6 17 TRBV7-9 CASLRSPKSSGANVLTF TGTGCCAGCCTCCGTTCTCCTAAGAGCTCTGGGGCCAACGTCCTGACTTTC
. . TRBJ2-5 15 TRBV20-1 CSASRARLYQETQYF TGCAGTGCTAGTCGAGCGCGTCTGTACCAAGAGACCCAGTACTTC
. . TRBJ2-3 14 TRBV6-2/TRBV6-3 CASSYNPSTDTQYF TGTGCCAGCAGTTACAATCCTAGCACAGATACGCAGTATTTT
. . TRBJ1-3 15 TRBV28 CASSPPGAPGNTIYF TGTGCCAGCAGTCCCCCAGGGGCTCCTGGAAACACCATATATTTT
. . TRBJ1-1 15 TRBV28 CASSLGTGRGGEAFF TGTGCCAGCAGTTTAGGGACGGGGAGGGGAGGTGAAGCTTTCTTT
. TRBD1 TRBJ1-4 15 TRBV28 CASRYRGRANEKLFF TGTGCCAGCAGATACAGGGGGCGAGCTAATGAAAAACTGTTTTTT
. . TRBJ1-2 13 TRBV6-5 CASSYRMEGGYTF TGTGCCAGCAGTTACAGGATGGAGGGAGGCTACACCTTC
. . TRBJ2-1 17 TRBV21-1 CASTTGPSTSSYNEQFF TGTGCCAGCACCACAGGACCTTCCACCAGCTCCTACAATGAGCAGTTCTTC
. . TRBJ2-7 16 TRBV7-2 CASSRAGLPSSYEQYF TGTGCCAGCAGCCGCGCAGGACTACCTAGCTCCTACGAGCAGTACTTC
. . TRBJ1-5 14 TRBV30 CASTWGGHNQPQHF TGTGCCTCGACCTGGGGAGGACACAATCAGCCCCAGCATTTT
. . TRBJ1-2 11 TRBV20-1 CSGPGYYGYTF TGCAGTGGGCCCGGGTACTATGGCTACACCTTC
once . TRBJ1-2 13 TRBV18 CASSPSDSYGYTF TGTGCCAGCTCACCATCAGATTCCTATGGCTACACCTTC
. . TRBJ1-1 13 TRBV18 CASSPATEIEAFF TGTGCCAGCTCACCAGCGACAGAGATTGAAGCTTTCTTT
few TRBD1 TRBJ1-6 14 TRBV6-2/TRBV6-3 CASTPGGRNSPLHF TGTGCCAGCACCCCAGGGGGCCGAAATTCACCCCTCCACTTT
. TRBD2 TRBJ2-7 13 TRBV11-3 CASSPSGSREQYF TGTGCCAGCAGCCCTAGCGGGAGTCGTGAGCAGTACTTC
. . TRBJ2-5 14 TRBV5-1 CASQMGGALETQYF TGCGCCAGCCAAATGGGGGGAGCCCTGGAGACCCAGTACTTC
. TRBD1 TRBJ1-1 15 TRBV10-3 CAISGAGGPNTEAFF TGTGCCATCAGTGGGGCAGGGGGACCGAACACTGAAGCTTTCTTT
. . TRBJ2-5 14 TRBV6-5 CASSSPVGGVIQYF TGTGCCAGCAGTTCCCCGGTGGGTGGAGTGATCCAGTACTTC
. TRBD1 TRBJ1-2 14 TRBV27 CASSSQGRLGGYTF TGTGCCAGCAGTTCACAGGGGAGGTTGGGAGGCTACACCTTC
. . TRBJ2-3 15 TRBV5-1 CASSQTGGGTDTQYF TGCGCCAGCAGCCAGACGGGGGGCGGCACAGATACGCAGTATTTT
. . TRBJ1-4 15 TRBV28 CASSSPGQGGEKLFF TGTGCCAGCAGTTCACCTGGGCAGGGTGGTGAAAAACTGTTTTTT
once TRBD1 TRBJ1-1 14 TRBV6-5 CASSPGTGGTEAFF TGTGCCAGCAGCCCCGGGACAGGGGGCACTGAAGCTTTCTTT
. . TRBJ1-1 14 TRBV24-1 CATSVPTEDHEAFF TGTGCCACCAGTGTCCCGACTGAGGATCATGAAGCTTTCTTT
. . TRBJ1-1 14 TRBV3-1/TRBV3-2 CASSPSHQGTEAFF TGTGCCAGCAGCCCCTCCCATCAGGGCACTGAAGCTTTCTTT
. TRBD2 TRBJ2-2 15 TRBV2 CASSVLQAGAGELFF TGTGCCAGCAGTGTTCTCCAAGCGGGAGCCGGGGAGCTGTTTTTT
. . TRBJ1-5 13 TRBV20-1 CSASQDSNQPQHF TGCAGTGCTAGTCAGGATAGCAATCAGCCCCAGCATTTT
. . TRBJ2-5 13 TRBV2 CASSSQGSETQYF TGTGCCAGCAGCTCACAGGGATCGGAGACCCAGTACTTC
once . TRBJ1-1 12 TRBV6-5 CASSYLGGQAFF TGTGCCAGCAGTTATTTGGGGGGGCAAGCTTTCTTT
. . TRBJ1-2 16 TRBV3-1/TRBV3-2 CASSQDLQRQVYGYTF TGTGCCAGCAGCCAAGATCTGCAGCGACAGGTCTATGGCTACACCTTC
few TRBD1 TRBJ1-4 12 TRBV6-5 CASGQGLEKLFF TGTGCCAGCGGACAGGGACTCGAAAAACTGTTTTTT
. TRBD1 TRBJ1-1 15 TRBV28 CATSWTGGLGTEAFF TGTGCCACCTCTTGGACAGGGGGCTTGGGAACTGAAGCTTTCTTT
. TRBD2 TRBJ2-1 15 TRBV7-3 CASSSGGSSYNEQFF TGTGCCAGCAGTTCCGGCGGGAGCTCCTACAATGAGCAGTTCTTC
. . TRBJ1-4 14 TRBV28 CASSSGAGNEKLFF TGTGCCAGCAGCAGCGGTGCCGGAAATGAAAAACTGTTTTTT
. TRBD2 TRBJ2-3 15 TRBV11-2 CASSLSGIGTDTQYF TGTGCCAGCAGTCTAAGCGGGATTGGTACAGATACGCAGTATTTT
. . TRBJ2-6 16 TRBV27 CASSFGRGSGANVLTF TGTGCCAGCAGTTTTGGGCGGGGCTCTGGGGCCAACGTCCTGACTTTC
. . TRBJ2-1 13 TRBV18 CASSPDNTGEQFF TGTGCCAGCTCACCAGACAACACAGGGGAGCAGTTCTTC
. TRBD1 TRBJ2-1 17 TRBV30 CAWSGHWGTGFVNEQFF TGTGCCTGGAGCGGTCATTGGGGGACAGGGTTTGTAAATGAGCAGTTCTTC
. TRBD2 TRBJ2-5 16 TRBV5-6 CASSHGLAGGRETQYF TGTGCCAGCAGCCACGGACTAGCGGGAGGGAGAGAGACCCAGTACTTC
. . TRBJ1-1 13 TRBV7-2 CASSLLQGALAFF TGTGCCAGCAGCTTATTACAGGGTGCCCTCGCTTTCTTT
. . TRBJ2-7 15 TRBV5-4 CASSPDARRPLEQYF TGTGCCAGCAGCCCTGACGCTCGGAGGCCCCTGGAGCAGTACTTC
. . TRBJ1-1 15 TRBV28 CASSSQVGMNTEAFF TGTGCCAGCAGTTCCCAGGTTGGCATGAACACTGAAGCTTTCTTT
. TRBD2 TRBJ2-1 16 TRBV2 CASSASSGSSYNEQFF TGTGCCAGCAGTGCGTCTAGCGGAAGCTCCTACAATGAGCAGTTCTTC